The clone carrying this T cell receptor beta chain was detected ten times or more. The antigen is undetermined. The entry originates in a study of T cells in Graves' hyperthyroidism and ophthalmopathy. Researchers took RNA transcripts and amplified the TCR beta CDR3 regions from them. In the first-round RT-PCR of the TCR CDR3, the HTBI primer set was used. MiXCR, run by TCRdb on the multiplex PCR reads, gives a single entry per CDR3 protein. The data hold around 260,000 distinct CDR3 sequences, with 20% to 25% observed a single time. This CDR3 region has 15 residues. Germline V CDR1 and CDR2: SGHRS, YFSETQ. V gave up 7 bases and J gave up 4 bases; unmatched junction bases: 10. Findings of the study overall: A model using 13 V-J features told ophthalmopathy apart from stable hyperthyroidism.

Criteria for exclusion of patients were uncontrolled infection, other autoimmune disease, pregnancy or lactation. Fresh peripheral blood, approximately 10 ml, was the source of the PBMCs. The V gene is TRBV5-1, the J gene TRBJ2-5; 10 bases align to TRBD1. Sequencing was done on a sample of blood. The source of this sequence is a man aged 35 to 55 with Graves' hyperthyroidism that later progressed to Graves' ophthalmopathy. This chain's CDR3 is CASHSRDRGLETQYF. As DNA, the CDR3 is TGCGCCAGCCACTCCCGGGACAGGGGTTTAGAGACCCAGTACTTC.